This passage covers 32 T cell receptor beta chains from one sample sequenced in a study of T-cell reconstitution after alpha-beta-depleted transplantation in children. A library of TCRbeta sequences, prepared with unique molecular identifiers, was generated. Each CDR3 protein is one row after TCRdb ran MiXCR on the PCR reads. Here the sample spans about 340,000 distinct CDR3 sequences, 10% to 13% being singletons. Sequencing used PBMCs from the stem cell graft donor, obtained from the stem cell graft. The receptors derive from a human donor who donated a stem cell graft to a child with acute lymphoblastic leukemia.

This clonotype was recorded a few times. The V gene is TRBV12-3 or TRBV12-4, the J gene TRBJ2-1; TRBD2 agrees at 14 bases. With 6 bases clipped from V and 7 bases from J, the junction kept 17 bases outside the gene matches. The CDR3 length is 19 residues. The CDR3 DNA follows: TGTGCCAGCAGGACGCCGATGGGACTAGCGGGAGTTTGGGTGAATGAGCAGTTCTTC. The encoded protein is CASRTPMGLAGVWVNEQFF.

This clonotype was observed many times. The rearrangement joins TRBV20-1 to TRBJ1-1; D is possibly TRBD1 (6 bases). The V end lost 3 bases, the J end lost 1 base, and 9 bases lay between the germline ends. This CDR3 contains 13 residues. The germline gives CDR1 DFQATT, CDR2 SNEGSKA (reference sequence). The CDR3 DNA sequence: TGCAGTGCTAGGGGACAAACGAACACTGAAGCTTTCTTT. Translating gives CSARGQTNTEAFF.

This clonotype was recorded a few times. This rearrangement joins TRBV11-2 to TRBJ1-1; D is possibly TRBD1 (5 bases). V shed 5 bases and J shed 1 base, with 20 bases lying between them. The CDR3 extends over 17 amino acids. Germline V CDR1 and CDR2: SGHAT, FQNNGV. DNA of the CDR3: TGTGCCAGCAGCACACAGAAGGGACCTCGAGCGAACACTGAAGCTTTCTTT. Translating it yields CASSTQKGPRANTEAFF. Drawing the rest from reference TRBV11-2 and TRBJ1-1, the complete variable domain is EAGVAQSPRYKIIEKRQSVAFWCNPISGHATLYWYQQILGQGPKLLIQFQNNGVVDDSQLPKDRFSAERLKGVDSTLKIQPAKLEDSAVYLCASSTQKGPRANTEAFFGQGTRLTVV.

In its sample, this clonotype was seen a few times. The chain joins TRBV20-1 to TRBJ2-1; 11 nucleotides align to TRBD2. CDR1 and CDR2 from the germline V gene are DFQATT and SNEGSKA (reference sequence). V lost 4 bases to trimming and J lost 5 bases; unmatched junction nucleotides: 10. The CDR3 totals 16 residues. DNA for the CDR3: TGCAGTGCTAAGAAACCGGGACTAGCGGATAACAATGAGCAGTTCTTC. Protein sequence: CSAKKPGLADNNEQFF.

The chain couples TRBV7-9 to TRBJ2-3; no clear D gene. The CDR3 contains 10 residues. V gave up 8 bases and J gave up 6 bases, with 6 bases separating them. Germline values: CDR1 SEHNR, CDR2 FQNEAQ (reference sequence). Here the CDR3 reads CASLGDTQYF. The CDR3 bases are TGTGCCAGCTTGGGGGATACGCAGTATTTT.

This clonotype was counted many times. The chain carries TRBV15 and TRBJ2-1; TRBD2 matches at 11 bases. V lost 5 bases, J lost 0 bases, and 9 bases stayed unmatched. This CDR3 is built from 18 residues. Germline CDR1 LNHNV, CDR2 YYDKDF (reference sequence). CDR3 nucleotides: TGTGCCACCAGCCCCAGCCGACTAGCGGGGAGCTCCTACAATGAGCAGTTCTTC. Residues: CATSPSRLAGSSYNEQFF.

V gene TRBV3-1 combines with J gene TRBJ2-5; D is possibly TRBD2 (6 bases). The CDR3 consists of 16 residues. Germline values: CDR1 LGHDT, CDR2 YNNKEL (reference sequence). With 1 base removed from V and 7 bases from J, the gap between germline ends came to 19 bases. CDR3 nucleotide sequence: TGTGCCAGCAGCCAAGCGGTGCGGGGACCAGGAGCGACCCAGTACTTC. As protein: CASSQAVRGPGATQYF.

This clonotype was seen a few times. The chain's CDR3 is CASSGPLPNSPLHF. In DNA, the CDR3 is TGTGCCAGCAGCGGACCTCTCCCTAATTCACCCCTCCACTTT. The V call is TRBV9, the J call TRBJ1-6; D gene unclear. This CDR3 spans 14 amino acids. V gave up 3 bases and J gave up 6 bases, with 10 bases separating them. Germline V gene data show CDR1 as SGDLS and CDR2 as YYNGEE.

The table lists this clonotype with a few counts. The chain carries TRBV5-1 and TRBJ1-5; D unclear. Deletions cut 4 bases from V and 7 bases from J, with 15 bases between. Germline V gene data show CDR1 as SGHRS and CDR2 as YFSETQ. The CDR3 is 14 amino acids. CDR3 DNA sequence: TGCGCCAGCAGCCCCGGGGAGGTAGGACAGCCCCAGCATTTT. Its protein product is CASSPGEVGQPQHF.

This clonotype was counted only a few times. V usage is TRBV4-1 and J usage is TRBJ2-5; the D is unclear. Germline lookup yields CDR1 MGHRA and CDR2 YSYEKL. The CDR3 sequence is 15 residues long. V lost 0 bases and J 4 bases, leaving 12 bases between the germline ends. CDR3 residues: CASSQDRKGGETQYF. The CDR3 nucleotides read TGCGCCAGCAGCCAAGATCGGAAGGGCGGAGAGACCCAGTACTTC.

The chain carries TRBV5-1 and TRBJ2-2, with a possible D match to TRBD2 (6 bases). Trimming removed 6 bases at V and 1 base at J, with 13 bases between. This CDR3 has 15 residues. From germline, CDR1 is SGHRS and CDR2 YFSETQ. The CDR3 region is CASKEGCVNTGELFF. CDR3 DNA: TGCGCCAGCAAGGAGGGATGCGTGAACACCGGGGAGCTGTTTTTT. The full variable domain, with the rest looked up from reference TRBV5-1 and TRBJ2-2, is KAGVTQTPRYLIKTRGQQVTLSCSPISGHRSVSWYQQTPGQGLQFLFEYFSETQRNKGNFPGRFSGRQFSNSRSEMNVSTLELGDSALYLCASKEGCVNTGELFFGEGSRLTVL.

This clonotype was counted a few times. The chain has TRBV7-2 and TRBJ2-4, with D maybe TRBD2 (7 bases). The V and J ends lost 8 bases and 2 bases respectively, with 16 bases between them. The CDR3 consists of 15 residues. Germline V gene lookup returns CDR1 SGHTA and CDR2 FQGNSA. CDR3 amino acids: CASGGRGLPKNIQYF. CDR3 nucleotide sequence: TGTGCCAGCGGGGGGCGGGGGCTTCCCAAAAACATTCAGTACTTC.

V is TRBV2 and J is TRBJ2-7; no firm D call. The germline V and J ends were trimmed by 6 bases and 2 bases, with 8 bases remaining between them. The CDR3 runs to 12 residues. CDR1 is SNHLY, CDR2 FYNNEI, per germline. The CDR3 sequence is CASRPATYEQYF. The CDR3 DNA is TGTGCCAGCAGACCGGCGACCTACGAGCAGTACTTC. Full variable domain (remainder filled in from reference TRBV2 and TRBJ2-7): EPEVTQTPSHQVTQMGQEVILRCVPISNHLYFYWYRQILGQKVEFLVSFYNNEISEKSEIFDDQFSVERPDGSNFTLKIRSTKLEDSAMYFCASRPATYEQYFGPGTRLTVT.

This chain connects TRBV5-1 to TRBJ1-4; D is uncertain. Germline V gene sequence: CDR1 SGHRS, CDR2 YFSETQ. This CDR3 has 13 residues. Trimming took 8 bases from V and 0 from J, leaving 8 bases between them. The CDR3 region is CASSTATNEKLFF. CDR3 coding DNA: TGCGCCAGTTCGACGGCAACTAATGAAAAACTGTTTTTT.

This clonotype appeared a few times. The rearrangement links TRBV4-3 to TRBJ2-3; 7 bases map to TRBD1. This CDR3 is 18 amino acids long. V lost 1 base and J lost 0; bases outside the gene matches: 10. The V gene's germline CDR1 is LGHNA and CDR2 YSLEER. CDR3 DNA: TGCGCCAGCAGCCAAGGACAGGGCCAGCTCCTTAGCACAGATACGCAGTATTTT. Amino acids: CASSQGQGQLLSTDTQYF.

CDR3 amino acids: CASSQDGGFETQYF. The CDR3, as DNA: TGCGCCAGCAGCCAAGATGGAGGGTTCGAGACCCAGTACTTC. The chain uses TRBV4-1 and TRBJ2-5, with D possibly being TRBD2 (6 bases). Trimming cost V 0 bases and J 5 bases, with 10 bases left between them. The CDR3 sequence is 14 residues long. Germline V gene lookup returns CDR1 MGHRA and CDR2 YSYEKL.

This clonotype has at least ten counts. V and J are TRBV7-2 and TRBJ1-3; D gene unclear. Germline V gene data show CDR1 as SGHTA and CDR2 as FQGNSA. V dropped 2 bases and J dropped 2 bases, with 4 bases sitting between them. This CDR3 comprises 13 residues. DNA for the CDR3: TGTGCCAGCAGCTTACAGACTGGAAACACCATATATTTT. As protein: CASSLQTGNTIYF. The variable domain in full, with the rest retrieved from reference TRBV7-2 and TRBJ1-3, is GAGVSQSPSNKVTEKGKDVELRCDPISGHTALYWYRQSLGQGLEFLIYFQGNSAPDKSGLPSDRFSAERTGGSVSTLTIQRTQQEDSAVYLCASSLQTGNTIYFGEGSWLTVV.

Many counts were recorded for this clonotype. This sequence joins TRBV7-2 and TRBJ1-2, with no clear D. Trimming removed 4 bases at V and 4 bases at J, with 19 bases between. This CDR3 region has 16 residues. CDR1 and CDR2 from the germline V gene are SGHTA and FQGNSA. The CDR3 sequence: CASSSPRPTLFYGYTF. DNA for the CDR3: TGTGCCAGCAGCTCCCCCCGGCCCACCTTATTCTATGGCTACACCTTC.

This clonotype was seen a few times. The J gene is TRBJ1-1, the V gene TRBV29-1; possibly TRBD1 for D (5 bases). Deletions cut 3 bases from V and 3 bases from J, with 8 bases between. Germline assignment: CDR1 SQVTM and CDR2 ANQGSEA. The CDR3 consists of 12 residues. The CDR3 DNA is TGCAGCGTTGACAGGGAACACACTGAAGCTTTCTTT. It encodes CSVDREHTEAFF.

A few counts support this clonotype. V gene TRBV7-1 combines with J gene TRBJ2-7; 9 bases are a match to TRBD2. TRBV7-1 is treated as an ORF (open reading frame) with a function not yet certain. The CDR3 covers 16 residues. Trimming at V came to 0 bases and at J to 3 bases, leaving 6 bases not matched to a gene. The CDR3 loop reads CASSSAAGGRVYEQYF. CDR3 nucleotides: TGTGCCAGCAGCTCAGCAGCTGGCGGGAGGGTCTACGAGCAGTACTTC.

This clonotype has only a few counts. V gene TRBV7-9 combines with J gene TRBJ2-6; 9 positions match TRBD1. CDR3 length: 16 residues. Trimming took 5 bases from V and 2 from J; bases not matched to a gene: 4. Germline lookup yields CDR1 SEHNR and CDR2 FQNEAQ (reference sequence). The CDR3 DNA sequence: TGTGCCAGCAGCCGAACAGGGGGCGCTGGGGCCAACGTCCTGACTTTC. This codes for CASSRTGGAGANVLTF.

This chain joins TRBV20-1 and TRBJ2-7; D may be TRBD1 or TRBD2 (5 bases each). This CDR3 contains 15 residues. Trimming stripped 3 bases from V and 0 bases from J, with 15 bases between. The germline V gene encodes CDR1 DFQATT and CDR2 SNEGSKA (reference sequence). The CDR3 sequence: CSASLRDVTSYEQYF. Here the CDR3 DNA reads TGCAGTGCTAGCCTCCGGGACGTCACCTCCTACGAGCAGTACTTC.

The chain is built from TRBV4-1 and TRBJ1-1; D perhaps matches TRBD1 (5 bases). The V end lost 0 bases, the J end lost 4 bases, and 12 bases lay between the germline ends. CDR1 and CDR2 from the germline V gene are MGHRA and YSYEKL. This CDR3 has 15 amino acids. The CDR3 nucleotides read TGCGCCAGCAGCCAAGAAGTGGGGGGACTCACTGAAGCTTTCTTT. The encoded protein is CASSQEVGGLTEAFF.

This clonotype has a handful of counts. V and J are TRBV7-2 and TRBJ2-2, with D perhaps TRBD2 (6 bases). The CDR3 is 15 amino acids. Germline V gene data show CDR1 as SGHTA and CDR2 as FQGNSA. Trimming shortened V by 2 bases and J by 1 base, and 8 bases separated the two germline ends. This CDR3 reads CASSLRRENTGELFF. CDR3 in DNA: TGTGCCAGCAGCTTACGGCGGGAGAACACCGGGGAGCTGTTTTTT.

The table lists this clonotype with many counts. This rearrangement joins TRBV5-1 to TRBJ2-1, with 12 bases identical to TRBD2. This CDR3 spans 15 amino acids. V lost 7 bases and J lost 3; bases outside the gene matches: 5. CDR1 and CDR2 (germline): SGHRS, YFSETQ. CDR3 sequence: CASRTGLAGYNEQFF. The CDR3 nucleotides are TGCGCCAGCCGAACGGGACTAGCGGGCTACAATGAGCAGTTCTTC.

This clonotype has ten or more counts. The V gene is TRBV18, the J gene TRBJ2-7, with D unclear. Trimming removed 3 bases at V and 2 bases at J, with 8 bases between. This CDR3 is built from 13 residues. Per germline, CDR1 KGHSH and CDR2 LQKENI. The CDR3 protein is CASSPPGPYEQYF. The CDR3 nucleotides are TGTGCCAGCTCACCTCCCGGGCCCTACGAGCAGTACTTC.

This clonotype was observed at least ten times. This rearrangement joins TRBV5-1 to TRBJ2-1; D unclear. The CDR3 is made up of 15 amino acids. Trimming took 4 bases from V and 1 from J, leaving 12 bases between them. CDR1 and CDR2 (germline): SGHRS, YFSETQ. The CDR3 region is CASSPWTDSYNEQFF. As DNA, the CDR3 is TGCGCCAGCAGCCCCTGGACGGATTCCTACAATGAGCAGTTCTTC.

The rearrangement uses TRBV7-2 and TRBJ2-3; a weak D match, TRBD2 (5 bases). From germline, CDR1 is SGHTA and CDR2 FQGNSA. Trimming took 10 bases from V and 1 from J, leaving 15 bases between them. This CDR3 comprises 14 residues. The CDR3 coding sequence is TGTGCCACCTCTCGGGCGGGTGGCACAGATACGCAGTATTTT. It specifies CATSRAGGTDTQYF.

The V call is TRBV7-9, the J call TRBJ2-7; possibly TRBD1 for D (8 bases). Trimming removed 4 bases at V and 6 bases at J, with 22 bases between. The CDR3 has 16 amino acids. The germline V gene encodes CDR1 SEHNR and CDR2 FQNEAQ (reference sequence). CDR3 in amino acids: CASSSALTGEGGEQYF. The CDR3 DNA reads TGTGCCAGCAGCTCCGCTTTGACAGGGGAGGGGGGCGAGCAGTACTTC.

This clonotype was picked up many times. V is TRBV19 and J is TRBJ1-2, with 8 bases fitting TRBD1. CDR3 length: 13 residues. The germline V gene has CDR1 LNHDA and CDR2 SQIVND (reference sequence). With V trimmed by 5 bases and J by 3 bases, 2 bases remained unmatched. CDR3 bases: TGTGCCAGTAGTGGACAGGGAGACTATGGCTACACCTTC. This gives the protein CASSGQGDYGYTF.

The chain joins TRBV6-2 or TRBV6-3 to TRBJ1-5; D may be TRBD1 (6 bases). This CDR3 spans 14 amino acids. V dropped 6 bases and J dropped 5 bases, with 14 bases sitting between them. Germline assignment: CDR1 MNHEY and CDR2 SVGEGT. The CDR3 DNA reads as TGTGCCAGCAGATTCCCAGGGGAAGATCAGCCCCAGCATTTT. Translated: CASRFPGEDQPQHF.

This chain uses TRBV29-1 with TRBJ2-3; a weak D match, TRBD2 (6 bases). V lost 7 bases to trimming and J lost 6 bases, with 17 bases between them. The CDR3 sequence is 13 residues long. Germline V gene sequence: CDR1 SQVTM, CDR2 ANQGSEA. CDR3: CSGGTRGWDTQYF. The CDR3 coding sequence is TGCAGCGGGGGGACTCGCGGATGGGATACGCAGTATTTT.